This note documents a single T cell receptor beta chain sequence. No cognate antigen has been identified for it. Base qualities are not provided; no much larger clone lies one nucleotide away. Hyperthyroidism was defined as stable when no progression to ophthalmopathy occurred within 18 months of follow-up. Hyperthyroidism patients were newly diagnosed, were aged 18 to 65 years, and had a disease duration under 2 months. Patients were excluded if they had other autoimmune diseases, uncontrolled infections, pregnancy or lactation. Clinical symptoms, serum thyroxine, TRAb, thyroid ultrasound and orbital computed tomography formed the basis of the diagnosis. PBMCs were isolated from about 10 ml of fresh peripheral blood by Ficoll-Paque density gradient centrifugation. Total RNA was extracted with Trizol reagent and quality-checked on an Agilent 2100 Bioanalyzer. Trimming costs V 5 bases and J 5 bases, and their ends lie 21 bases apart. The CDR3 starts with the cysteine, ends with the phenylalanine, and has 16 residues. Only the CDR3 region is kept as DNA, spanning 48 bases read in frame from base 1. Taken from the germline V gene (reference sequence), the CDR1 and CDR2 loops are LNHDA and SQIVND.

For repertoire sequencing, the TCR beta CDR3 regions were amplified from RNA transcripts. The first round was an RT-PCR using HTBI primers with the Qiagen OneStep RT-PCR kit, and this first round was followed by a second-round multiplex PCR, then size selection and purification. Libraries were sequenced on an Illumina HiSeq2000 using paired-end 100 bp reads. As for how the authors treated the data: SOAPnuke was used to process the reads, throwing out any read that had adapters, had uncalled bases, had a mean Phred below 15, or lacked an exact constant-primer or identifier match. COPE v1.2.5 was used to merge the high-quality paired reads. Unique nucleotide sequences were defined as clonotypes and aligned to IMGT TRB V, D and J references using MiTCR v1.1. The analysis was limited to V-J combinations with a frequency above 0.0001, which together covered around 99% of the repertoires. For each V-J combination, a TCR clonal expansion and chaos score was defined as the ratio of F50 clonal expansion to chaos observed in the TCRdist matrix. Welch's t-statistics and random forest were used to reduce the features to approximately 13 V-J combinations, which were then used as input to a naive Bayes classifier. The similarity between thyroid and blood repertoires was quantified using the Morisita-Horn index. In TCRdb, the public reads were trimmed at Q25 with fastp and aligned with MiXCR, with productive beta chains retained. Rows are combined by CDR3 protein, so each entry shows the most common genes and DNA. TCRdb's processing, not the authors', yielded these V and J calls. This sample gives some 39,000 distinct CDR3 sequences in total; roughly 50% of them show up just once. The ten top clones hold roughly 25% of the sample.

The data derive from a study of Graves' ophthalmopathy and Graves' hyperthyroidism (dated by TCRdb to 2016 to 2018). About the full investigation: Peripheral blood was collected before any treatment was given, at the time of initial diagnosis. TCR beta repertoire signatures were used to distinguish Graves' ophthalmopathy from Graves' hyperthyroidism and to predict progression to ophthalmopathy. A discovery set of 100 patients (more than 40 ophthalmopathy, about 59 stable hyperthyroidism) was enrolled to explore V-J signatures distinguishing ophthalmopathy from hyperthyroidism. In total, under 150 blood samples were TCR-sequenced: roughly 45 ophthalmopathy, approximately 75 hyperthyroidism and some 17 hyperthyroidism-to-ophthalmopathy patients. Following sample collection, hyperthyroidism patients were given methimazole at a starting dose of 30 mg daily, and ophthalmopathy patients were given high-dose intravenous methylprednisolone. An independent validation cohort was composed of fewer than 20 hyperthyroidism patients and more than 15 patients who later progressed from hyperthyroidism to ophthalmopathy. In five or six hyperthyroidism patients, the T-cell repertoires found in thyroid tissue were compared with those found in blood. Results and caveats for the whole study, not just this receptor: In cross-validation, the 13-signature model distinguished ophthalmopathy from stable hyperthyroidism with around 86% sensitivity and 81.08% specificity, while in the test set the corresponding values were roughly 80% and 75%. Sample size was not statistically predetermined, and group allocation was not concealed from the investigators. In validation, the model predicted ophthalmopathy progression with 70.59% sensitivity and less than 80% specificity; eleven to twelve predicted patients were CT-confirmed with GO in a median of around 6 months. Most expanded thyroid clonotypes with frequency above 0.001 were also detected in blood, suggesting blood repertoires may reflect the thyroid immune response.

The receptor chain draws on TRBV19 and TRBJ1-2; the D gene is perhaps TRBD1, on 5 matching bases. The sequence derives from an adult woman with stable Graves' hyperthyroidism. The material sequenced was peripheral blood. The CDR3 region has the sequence CASSLKLGAGSYGYTF. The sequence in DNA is TGTGCCAGTAGTTTGAAACTAGGGGCAGGAAGTTATGGCTACACCTTC.